This entry lists 25 T cell receptor beta chains sequenced from one sample in a study of identifying expanded T cells in peripheral blood. Data came from immunoSEQ multiplex PCR; TCRdb stores just in-frame clones and leaves some out. The sample yields approximately 94,000 clones, about 90% seen once. The specimen was blood. The receptors were sampled from a person between 18 and 70 years old in good health.

The V call is TRBV5-6, the J call TRBJ2-5; TRBD1 matches 9 bases. The CDR3 consists of 17 residues. Germline loops: CDR1 SGHDT, CDR2 YYEEEE. The junction had 13 bases not matched to a gene; V was cut back by 3 bases and J by 4 bases. Here the CDR3 DNA reads TGTGCCAGCAGCTCGGCCGGGACAGGGTGGGGGTCAGAGACCCAGTACTTC. Encoded protein: CASSSAGTGWGSETQYF.

The V call is TRBV5-4, the J call TRBJ2-5, with D tentatively TRBD1 (6 bases). Germline V lookup: CDR1 SGHNT, CDR2 YYREEE (reference sequence). The V end lost 4 bases, the J end lost 1 base, and 11 bases lay between the germline ends. This CDR3 has 14 amino acids. CDR3 residues: CASSRRDIQETQYF. CDR3 nucleotide sequence: TGTGCCAGCAGCCGTCGGGACATCCAAGAGACCCAGTACTTC.

The chain combines TRBV6-1 with TRBJ1-1; TRBD1 might be the D (5 bases). Germline V gives CDR1 MNHNS, CDR2 SASEGT. The CDR3 totals 14 residues. V lost 6 bases to trimming and J lost 3 bases, with 14 bases between them. The CDR3 is CASSGRGTDTEAFF. The CDR3 DNA is TGTGCCAGCAGCGGACGTGGGACGGACACTGAAGCTTTCTTT.

The gene calls are TRBV7-3 and TRBJ2-3, with 9 bases lining up with TRBD2. This CDR3 contains 15 residues. Per the germline V gene, CDR1 is SGHTA and CDR2 is FQGTGA. V lost 2 bases to trimming and J lost 2 bases; unmatched junction nucleotides: 2. CDR3 sequence reads: CASSLLAGYTDTQYF. CDR3 bases: TGTGCCAGCAGCTTACTAGCGGGGTACACAGATACGCAGTATTTT.

The V and J genes are TRBV29-1 and TRBJ1-2; D is uncertain. Germline V gives CDR1 SQVTM, CDR2 ANQGSEA. V gave up 3 bases and J gave up 11 bases, with 4 bases separating them. This CDR3 spans 8 amino acids. The CDR3 is CSVDRYTF. As DNA, the CDR3 is TGCAGCGTTGACAGATACACCTTC.

This clone occurred a few times. Germline and junction disagree at one end, which may indicate a read error. This chain uses TRBV30 with TRBJ1-2; D remains unclear. The length of the CDR3 is 11 residues. Germline V gene lookup returns CDR1 GTSNPN and CDR2 SVGIG (reference sequence). For the CDR3, the DNA is TGTGCCTGGAGTTTCCACTACGGCTACACCTTC. Translated, it gives CAWSFHYGYTF.

V usage is TRBV14 and J usage is TRBJ2-5; no clear D. CDR1 and CDR2 from the germline V gene are SGHDN and FVKESK. The V gene lost 5 bases and the J gene lost 0 bases, with 1 base spanning the gap. The CDR3 runs 11 residues. CDR3: CASSYQETQYF. The CDR3 DNA reads TGTGCCAGCAGCTACCAAGAGACCCAGTACTTC.

The genes are TRBV30 and TRBJ1-1; D might be TRBD1 (5 bases). Trimming left V 2 bases short and J 0 bases short, with 13 bases between. CDR3 length equals 15 residues. Germline CDR1 and CDR2: GTSNPN and SVGIG (reference sequence). CDR3 nucleotide sequence: TGTGCCTGGAGTCGGAGGGGAAACATGAACACTGAAGCTTTCTTT. Translating gives CAWSRRGNMNTEAFF. Full variable domain (outside the CDR3, taken from reference TRBV30 and TRBJ1-1): SQTIHQWPATLVQPVGSPLSLECTVEGTSNPNLYWYRQAAGRGLQLLFYSVGIGQISSEVPQNLSASRPQDRQFILSSKKLLLSDSGFYLCAWSRRGNMNTEAFFGQGTRLTVV.

The chain links TRBV4-3 to TRBJ2-7; unclear D gene. The CDR3 length is 15 residues. Germline CDR1 reads LGHNA; CDR2 reads YSLEER. V gave up 0 bases and J gave up 4 bases, with 13 bases separating them. The CDR3 nucleotides are TGCGCCAGCAGCCAAGATCCGAGAATGATGTACGAGCAGTACTTC. It is translated as CASSQDPRMMYEQYF.

This chain joins TRBV5-6 and TRBJ1-2; D not certain. The ends were cut back, 2 bases at V and 8 bases at J, with 10 bases in the middle. This CDR3 is 12 amino acids long. Per germline, CDR1 SGHDT and CDR2 YYEEEE. The CDR3 DNA is TGTGCCAGCAGCTTAAGGTTGGGAGGCTACACCTTC. Protein: CASSLRLGGYTF.

V is TRBV2 and J is TRBJ1-2; D is unresolved. Germline CDR1 reads SNHLY; CDR2 reads FYNNEI. The CDR3 extends over 12 amino acids. V lost 3 bases and J lost 2, with 4 bases in between. Written as DNA, the CDR3 is TGTGCCAGCAGTGAGGTAAACTATGGCTACACCTTC. Its protein is CASSEVNYGYTF.

The J gene is TRBJ1-6, the V gene TRBV6-1, with D maybe TRBD1 (5 bases). The CDR3 length is 12 residues. The V gene's germline CDR1 is MNHNS and CDR2 SASEGT. The germline V and J ends were trimmed by 11 bases and 7 bases, with 12 bases remaining between them. CDR3 sequence reads: CAVQVWNSPLHF. The CDR3 coding sequence is TGTGCCGTACAGGTTTGGAATTCACCCCTCCACTTT.

The gene calls are TRBV19 and TRBJ2-5; D might be TRBD2 (6 bases). Trimming took off 4 bases at V and 4 bases at J, with 16 bases between the two ends. The CDR3 consists of 15 residues. Germline CDR1 is LNHDA and CDR2 is SQIVND (reference sequence). CDR3 loop: CASSTQSLGGETQYF. DNA of the CDR3: TGTGCCAGTAGTACTCAGTCCCTGGGGGGAGAGACCCAGTACTTC. Full variable domain (outside the CDR3, taken from reference TRBV19 and TRBJ2-5): DGGITQSPKYLFRKEGQNVTLSCEQNLNHDAMYWYRQDPGQGLRLIYYSQIVNDFQKGDIAEGYSVSREKKESFPLTVTSAQKNPTAFYLCASSTQSLGGETQYFGPGTRLLVL.

This clone was observed once. The rearrangement links TRBV6-1 to TRBJ2-7, with 8 positions matching TRBD1. The CDR3 runs to 15 residues. The junction had 4 bases not matched to a gene; V was cut back by 1 base and J by 2 bases. CDR1 and CDR2 from the germline V gene are MNHNS and SASEGT. The DNA for the CDR3 is TGTGCCAGCAGTGAAGGGCAGACAGGGGCCTACGAGCAGTACTTC. Encoded protein: CASSEGQTGAYEQYF.

The CDR3 reads CASSLGSGEAFF. CDR3 bases: TGTGCCAGCAGCTTGGGGTCAGGGGAAGCTTTCTTT. V usage is TRBV5-4 and J usage is TRBJ1-1, with D possibly matching TRBD1 (5 bases). V lost 0 bases and J 8 bases, leaving 8 bases between the germline ends. There are 12 residues in the CDR3. Looked up from germline, CDR1 is SGHNT and CDR2 is YYREEE (reference sequence).

The chain is built from TRBV9 and TRBJ1-1; D is perhaps TRBD1 (5 bases). Germline V gives CDR1 SGDLS, CDR2 YYNGEE. Trimming removed 3 bases at V and 5 bases at J, with 11 bases between. The CDR3 has 13 residues. CDR3: CASSGRQRTEAFF. The CDR3 bases are TGTGCCAGCAGCGGAAGACAGCGAACTGAAGCTTTCTTT.

The chain couples TRBV2 to TRBJ1-5; D is unclear. The germline V gene has CDR1 SNHLY and CDR2 FYNNEI. The CDR3 spans 13 residues. V lost 9 bases, J lost 3 bases, and 12 bases lay in between. The CDR3 here is CASGIGNNQPQHF. Written as DNA, the CDR3 is TGTGCCAGTGGAATTGGGAACAATCAGCCCCAGCATTTT.

This sequence joins TRBV6-4 and TRBJ1-2; TRBD1 might be the D (5 bases). Trimming stripped 5 bases from V and 0 bases from J, with 22 bases between. CDR3 length equals 18 residues. Germline V gene lookup returns CDR1 MRHNA and CDR2 SNTAGT. CDR3 sequence reads: CASSTKRDPGFSNYGYTF. CDR3 DNA sequence: TGTGCCAGCAGTACAAAAAGGGACCCGGGCTTTTCTAACTATGGCTACACCTTC.

DNA for the CDR3: TGTGCCAGCAGCTTTGGCAGCACTAACTATGGCTACACCTTC. Its translation: CASSFGSTNYGYTF. This rearrangement joins TRBV5-4 to TRBJ1-2; D not resolved. The CDR3 consists of 14 residues. V was cut by 2 bases and J by 0 bases, with 8 bases left in between. Germline loops: CDR1 SGHNT, CDR2 YYREEE (reference sequence).

V gene TRBV9 combines with J gene TRBJ2-7, with 11 nucleotides matching TRBD2. Germline CDR1 is SGDLS and CDR2 is YYNGEE. Trimming removed 5 bases from V and 5 bases from J; junction bases left unmatched: 6. The CDR3 runs to 14 residues. The CDR3 bases are TGTGCCAGCAGACTACTAGCGGGAGCCCACGAGCAGTACTTC. Amino acid sequence: CASRLLAGAHEQYF.

The CDR3 region is CASSLRLAGAWYNEQFF. The CDR3 DNA sequence: TGCGCCAGCAGCTTGAGGCTAGCGGGGGCATGGTACAATGAGCAGTTCTTC. The chain links TRBV5-1 to TRBJ2-1; 10 positions agree with TRBD2. The CDR3 has 17 amino acids. From germline, CDR1 is SGHRS and CDR2 YFSETQ. Germline trimming cut 1 base from V and 4 bases from J; bases unmatched to any gene: 8.

The rearrangement links TRBV19 to TRBJ2-5; 7 bases map to TRBD2. V shed 1 base and J 4 bases; nucleotides not matched to a gene: 6. The CDR3 consists of 15 residues. Germline-derived CDR1 and CDR2 are LNHDA and SQIVND (reference sequence). The CDR3 region is CASSIGGGSGETQYF. The CDR3 nucleotides are TGTGCCAGTAGTATAGGCGGCGGGAGCGGAGAGACCCAGTACTTC.

In its sample, this clone was seen once. The rearrangement links TRBV7-9 to TRBJ2-2; D is undetermined. Germline V CDR1 and CDR2: SEHNR, FQNEAQ (reference sequence). CDR3 length: 12 residues. The ends were cut back, 3 bases at V and 7 bases at J, with 6 bases in the middle. For the CDR3, the DNA is TGTGCCAGCAGCTTGCGACTCGGGGAGCTGTTTTTT. Translated, it gives CASSLRLGELFF.

The chain combines TRBV27 with TRBJ2-2; no clear D. V was clipped by 3 bases and J by 3 bases, with 2 bases between them. The germline CDR1 and CDR2 sequences are MNHEY and SMNVEV (reference sequence). The CDR3 has 12 amino acids. CDR3 sequence reads: CASSFHTGELFF. The CDR3 DNA reads TGTGCCAGCAGTTTCCACACCGGGGAGCTGTTTTTT.

The chain combines TRBV9 with TRBJ1-5; D is possibly TRBD1 (5 bases). The germline gives CDR1 SGDLS, CDR2 YYNGEE. The CDR3 loop spans 14 amino acids. Trimming took off 0 bases at V and 4 bases at J, with 8 bases between the two ends. The CDR3: CASSVEGLNQPQHF. As DNA, the CDR3 is TGTGCCAGCAGCGTAGAGGGACTGAATCAGCCCCAGCATTTT.